This TCR beta chain was captured in a study of monozygotic twins with inflammatory bowel disease. Study observations and caveats: With inverse Simpson as the measure, TCRbeta diversity was lower in IBD patients than in healthy co-twins. Discordant twins had repertoire similarity that did not differ from that of concordant twins, possibly from limited power.

TCRdb re-called the 5' RACE reads, yielding one record per CDR3 amino acid sequence without DNA. Its table records around 380,000 distinct CDR3 sequences. The CDR3 spans 15 residues. Germline V gene lookup returns CDR1 MDHEN and CDR2 SYDVKM. As for this clonotype: Its antigen is not known.

The TCR comes from a human donor with ulcerative colitis or Crohn's disease, or a healthy co-twin of an affected twin (not recorded which). The rearrangement joins TRBV28 to TRBJ2-5; as DNA is missing, the TRBD2 call by TCRdb cannot be tested. The sample consisted of blood. This chain's CDR3 is CASSSPRGAGETQYF. The entire variable domain, with the rest obtained from reference TRBV28 and TRBJ2-5, is as follows: DVKVTQSSRYLVKRTGEKVFLECVQDMDHENMFWYRQDPGLGLRLIYFSYDVKMKEKGDIPEGYSVSREKKERFSLILESASTNQTSMYLCASSSPRGAGETQYFGPGTRLLVL.